The sequence of this TCR beta chain was determined in a study of blood T cell repertoires in COVID-19. Study in general: Donors in the United States, Italy and Spain gave samples during acute or convalescent COVID-19.

V was clipped by 5 bases and J by 0 bases, with 9 bases between them. The CDR3 is made up of 14 amino acids. Germline lookup yields CDR1 MDHEN and CDR2 SYDVKM. In the authors' workflow: Counts of nucleated cells, estimated from reference gene primer amplification, were obtained. The assay was immunoSEQ multiplex PCR, and TCRdb's table has in-frame clones only and misses some. V, J and clone size are those of that table, while D and trimming were read from the DNA. The table has 90,000 to 120,000 clones, about two thirds seen once. The receptor was isolated from a woman aged 40 to 50 with acute or convalescent COVID-19. The sample comprised peripheral blood. The chain has TRBV28 and TRBJ2-3; no reliable D call. For the CDR3, the DNA is TGTGCCAGCAGTGCAACGGGTAGCACAGATACGCAGTATTTT. Protein product: CASSATGSTDTQYF.